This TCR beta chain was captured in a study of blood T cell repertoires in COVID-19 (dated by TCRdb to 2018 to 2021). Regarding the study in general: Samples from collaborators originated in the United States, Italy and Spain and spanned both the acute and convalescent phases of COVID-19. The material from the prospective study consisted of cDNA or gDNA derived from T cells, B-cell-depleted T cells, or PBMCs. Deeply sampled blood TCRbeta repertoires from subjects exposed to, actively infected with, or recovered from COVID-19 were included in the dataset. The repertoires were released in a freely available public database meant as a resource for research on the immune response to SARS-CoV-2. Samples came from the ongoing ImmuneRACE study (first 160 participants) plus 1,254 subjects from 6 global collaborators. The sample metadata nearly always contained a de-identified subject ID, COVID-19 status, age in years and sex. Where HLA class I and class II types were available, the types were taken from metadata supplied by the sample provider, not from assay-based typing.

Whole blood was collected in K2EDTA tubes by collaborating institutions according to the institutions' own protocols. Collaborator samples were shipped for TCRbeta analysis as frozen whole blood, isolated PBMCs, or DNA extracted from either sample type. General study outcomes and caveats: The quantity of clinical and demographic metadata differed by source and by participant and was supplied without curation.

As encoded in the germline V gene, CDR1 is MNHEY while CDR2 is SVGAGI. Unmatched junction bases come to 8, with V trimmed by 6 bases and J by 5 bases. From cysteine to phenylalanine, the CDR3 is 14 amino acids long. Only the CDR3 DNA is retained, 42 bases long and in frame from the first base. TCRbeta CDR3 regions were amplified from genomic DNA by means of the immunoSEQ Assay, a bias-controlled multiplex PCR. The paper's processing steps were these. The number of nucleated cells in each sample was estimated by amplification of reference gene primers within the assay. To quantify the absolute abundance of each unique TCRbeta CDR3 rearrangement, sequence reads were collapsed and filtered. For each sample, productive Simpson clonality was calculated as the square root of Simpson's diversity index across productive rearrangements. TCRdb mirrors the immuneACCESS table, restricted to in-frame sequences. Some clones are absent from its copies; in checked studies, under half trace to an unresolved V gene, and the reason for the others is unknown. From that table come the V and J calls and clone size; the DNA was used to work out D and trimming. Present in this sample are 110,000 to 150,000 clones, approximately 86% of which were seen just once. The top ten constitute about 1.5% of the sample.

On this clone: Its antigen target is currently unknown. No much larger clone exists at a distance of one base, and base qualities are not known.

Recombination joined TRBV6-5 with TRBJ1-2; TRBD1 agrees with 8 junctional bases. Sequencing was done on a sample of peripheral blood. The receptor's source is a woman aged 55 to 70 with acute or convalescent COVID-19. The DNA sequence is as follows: TGTGCCAGCAGCCCAGGACAGGGTTGGTATGGCTACACCTTC. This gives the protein CASSPGQGWYGYTF.